The 26 T cell receptor beta chains presented below share a single source sample, sequenced in a study of blood T cell repertoires in COVID-19. Libraries were prepared by immunoSEQ multiplex PCR; TCRdb keeps only in-frame clonotypes and omits some of them. In the table there are around 160,000 clones, roughly 85% of which are singletons. Material for sequencing was peripheral blood. Receptors were obtained from a woman aged 60-70 years with COVID-19, enrolled during active disease.

The chain is built from TRBV19 and TRBJ2-1; TRBD2 matches 13 bases. Losses at the gene ends were 3 bases for V and 4 bases for J; bases not matched to a gene: 15. Looked up from germline, CDR1 is LNHDA and CDR2 is SQIVND (reference sequence). The CDR3 sequence is 20 residues long. The CDR3 loop is CASSIFFFGLAGASYNEQFF. The CDR3 nucleotides read TGTGCCAGTAGTATTTTTTTCTTCGGACTAGCGGGGGCCTCTTACAATGAGCAGTTCTTC.

The CDR3 DNA follows: TGTGCCAGCAGCAACAGCTACGAGCAGTACTTC. Translation: CASSNSYEQYF. The J gene is TRBJ2-7, the V gene TRBV25-1; D uncertain. V lost 6 bases and J 3 bases, leaving 6 bases between the germline ends. CDR1 and CDR2 from the germline V gene are MGHDK and SYGVNS. The CDR3 runs to 11 residues.

The table lists this clone with a few counts. The V gene is TRBV10-3, the J gene TRBJ1-3; unclear D gene. V shed 0 bases and J shed 4 bases, with 10 bases lying between them. The CDR3 spans 15 residues. Per germline, CDR1 ENHRY and CDR2 SYGVKD. Here the CDR3 DNA reads TGTGCCATCAGTGAGTCCCGGTCTTCGGGAAACACCATATATTTT. Protein product: CAISESRSSGNTIYF.

This clone was found once. This chain links TRBV7-8 with TRBJ2-7; the match to TRBD2 covers 10 bases. The CDR3 consists of 15 residues. The trim removed 6 bases at V and 4 bases at J, leaving 9 bases unmatched. Germline V gene data show CDR1 as SGHVS and CDR2 as FQNEAQ. This CDR3 reads CASSSTSGVGYEQYF. The CDR3 DNA follows: TGTGCCAGCAGTTCTACTAGCGGGGTTGGGTACGAGCAGTACTTC.

In this sample, this clone turned up once. The rearrangement links TRBV18 to TRBJ2-7; 8 nucleotides line up with TRBD1. V dropped 2 bases and J dropped 1; count of bases not matched to a gene: 13. Germline V gene lookup returns CDR1 KGHSH and CDR2 LQKENI. The CDR3 sequence is 18 residues long. CDR3 DNA: TGTGCCAGCTCACCAACTCGGGCAGGGGGCGTGGGGTCCTACGAGCAGTACTTC. It specifies CASSPTRAGGVGSYEQYF.

The J gene is TRBJ1-5, the V gene TRBV19; possibly TRBD1 for D (5 bases). Trimming took off 9 bases at V and 6 bases at J, with 12 bases between the two ends. This CDR3 region has 12 residues. CDR1 is LNHDA and CDR2 is SQIVND in the germline V gene (reference sequence). CDR3 amino acids: CASMGGAQPQHF. DNA of the CDR3: TGTGCCAGCATGGGGGGAGCTCAGCCCCAGCATTTT.

The rearrangement uses TRBV28 and TRBJ2-2, with a possible D match to TRBD2 (5 bases). The germline CDR1 and CDR2 sequences are MDHEN and SYDVKM. Trimming removed 3 bases at V and 4 bases at J, with 15 bases between. The CDR3 is made up of 16 amino acids. CDR3 loop: CASSFSVHRGTGELFF. The CDR3 bases are TGTGCCAGCAGTTTTTCGGTACACCGGGGCACCGGGGAGCTGTTTTTT.

This clone was picked up one time. The V gene is TRBV24-1, the J gene TRBJ2-3; 11 bases align to TRBD2. Per the germline V gene, CDR1 is KGHDR and CDR2 is SFDVKD. CDR3 length equals 18 residues. Trimming took 2 bases from V and 2 from J; bases not matched to a gene: 8. CDR3 in amino acids: CATSDSVLAGGPTDTQYF. For the CDR3, the DNA is TGTGCCACCAGTGATTCCGTGCTAGCGGGGGGCCCCACAGATACGCAGTATTTT.

V is TRBV5-6 and J is TRBJ2-7, with 12 bases aligning to TRBD1. The CDR3 spans 15 residues. Germline CDR1 reads SGHDT; CDR2 reads YYEEEE. V lost 3 bases, J lost 6 bases, and 7 bases stayed unmatched. CDR3: CASSWGTGGAGEQYF. The DNA of the CDR3 is TGTGCCAGCAGCTGGGGGACAGGGGGCGCGGGCGAGCAGTACTTC.

There are a few counts of this clone. CDR3 nucleotide sequence: TGTGCCAGCAGTGAAAGCAGGGGTGTGTACAATGAGCAGTTCTTC. Its translation: CASSESRGVYNEQFF. This chain connects TRBV6-1 to TRBJ2-1, with a possible D match to TRBD1 (6 bases). The V end was cut by 2 bases, the J end by 4 bases, with 12 bases between. CDR3 length: 15 amino acids. CDR1 is MNHNS, CDR2 SASEGT, per germline.

This chain links TRBV29-1 with TRBJ2-1; 15 nucleotides line up with TRBD2. V dropped 7 bases and J dropped 7; count of bases not matched to a gene: 5. Germline lookup yields CDR1 SQVTM and CDR2 ANQGSEA. This CDR3 comprises 14 residues. For the CDR3, the DNA is TGCAGCGGGCGGACTAGCGGGGGGGCTAATGAGCAGTTCTTC. Translated: CSGRTSGGANEQFF.

V and J are TRBV23-1 and TRBJ2-5, with TRBD2 as a possible D gene (6 bases). Being an ORF, TRBV23-1 has a function that is uncertain. The CDR3 runs to 16 residues. Trimming took off 4 bases at V and 2 bases at J, with 17 bases between the two ends. As DNA, the CDR3 is TGCGCCAGCAGTCGGTCGTGGTCAGGGAGGCAAGAGACCCAGTACTTC. This codes for CASSRSWSGRQETQYF.

V usage is TRBV19 and J usage is TRBJ1-6; 8 positions agree with TRBD1. V lost 5 bases to trimming and J lost 6 bases; unmatched junction nucleotides: 6. The CDR3 contains 15 residues. Germline V CDR1 and CDR2: LNHDA, SQIVND (reference sequence). DNA of the CDR3: TGTGCCAGTAGTTCGGACAGGGATATTAATTCACCCCTCCACTTT. Encoded protein: CASSSDRDINSPLHF.

The chain joins TRBV6-4 to TRBJ2-2, with 7 bases matching TRBD2. This CDR3 has 15 residues. The germline CDR1 and CDR2 sequences are MRHNA and SNTAGT. Trimming took 5 bases from V and 3 from J; bases not matched to a gene: 6. The CDR3 loop reads CASSRTRGDTGELFF. CDR3 DNA: TGTGCCAGCAGTCGGACTAGAGGCGACACCGGGGAGCTGTTTTTT.

In this sample, this clone turned up a few times. The chain carries TRBV7-2 and TRBJ1-5; D is unclear. In germline, CDR1 is SGHTA, CDR2 FQGNSA. This CDR3 is built from 14 residues. V lost 2 bases, J lost 5 bases, and 10 bases lay in between. Written as DNA, the CDR3 is TGTGCCAGCAGCTTAAAAGTAGTGGATCAGCCCCAGCATTTT. Amino acid sequence: CASSLKVVDQPQHF.

J is TRBJ2-7 and V is TRBV11-2; no clear D gene. The CDR3 consists of 11 residues. V was cut by 0 bases and J by 5 bases, with 2 bases left in between. CDR1 SGHAT and CDR2 FQNNGV come from the germline V gene. In DNA form, the CDR3 reads TGTGCCAGCAGCTTAGATAACGAGCAGTACTTC. Its translation: CASSLDNEQYF.

The J gene is TRBJ2-1, the V gene TRBV9; possibly TRBD1 for D (7 bases). The CDR3 has 15 residues. Deletions cut 4 bases from V and 7 bases from J, with 18 bases between. Per the germline V gene, CDR1 is SGDLS and CDR2 is YYNGEE. CDR3 DNA: TGTGCCAGCAGCCCACGGACAGGTCGGGGGAATGAGCAGTTCTTC. Residues: CASSPRTGRGNEQFF.

The chain has TRBV7-9 and TRBJ1-1, with 7 bases matching TRBD1. This CDR3 is 13 amino acids long. J lost 4 bases, V lost 11 bases, and 10 bases had no gene match. Germline V CDR1 and CDR2: SEHNR, FQNEAQ (reference sequence). CDR3 bases: TGTGCCTGGGTGACAGGGTTGGCCACTGAAGCTTTCTTT. Its protein is CAWVTGLATEAFF.

This chain uses TRBV27 with TRBJ1-2; 7 bases line up with TRBD1. The CDR3 sequence is 13 residues long. The germline V gene has CDR1 MNHEY and CDR2 SMNVEV (reference sequence). Germline trimming cut 5 bases from V and 6 bases from J; bases unmatched to any gene: 6. The CDR3 sequence: CASSDRVVDGYTF. The CDR3 DNA reads TGTGCCAGCAGTGACAGGGTGGTCGATGGCTACACCTTC.

V is TRBV15 and J is TRBJ1-2; D ambiguous. The germline CDR1 and CDR2 sequences are LNHNV and YYDKDF (reference sequence). V was trimmed by 1 base and J by 1 base, leaving 10 bases between them. This CDR3 has 15 amino acids. CDR3 nucleotide sequence: TGTGCCACCAGCAGAGCCTCCGGGAATAACTATGGCTACACCTTC. The encoded protein is CATSRASGNNYGYTF.

This chain links TRBV5-5 with TRBJ1-1, with 8 bases identical to TRBD1. Germline CDR1 SGHKS, CDR2 YYEKEE (reference sequence). V was clipped by 4 bases and J by 3 bases; unmatched bases: 8. The length of the CDR3 is 15 residues. This chain's CDR3 is CASSHYGQGYTEAFF. For the CDR3, the DNA is TGTGCCAGCAGCCATTATGGACAGGGCTACACTGAAGCTTTCTTT. The entire variable domain, with the rest obtained from reference TRBV5-5 and TRBJ1-1, is as follows: DAGVTQSPTHLIKTRGQQVTLRCSPISGHKSVSWYQQVLGQGPQFIFQYYEKEERGRGNFPDRFSARQFPNYSSELNVNALLLGDSALYLCASSHYGQGYTEAFFGQGTRLTVV.

The chain combines TRBV6-5 with TRBJ2-3, with 8 bases matching TRBD1. The V segment lost 5 bases and the J segment 4 bases; nucleotides outside the gene matches: 8. The CDR3 has 15 residues. Germline V gene lookup returns CDR1 MNHEY and CDR2 SVGAGI. CDR3 DNA sequence: TGTGCCAGCAGTATACAGGGGGGAGGCGCAGATACGCAGTATTTT. Its translation is CASSIQGGGADTQYF.

This sequence joins TRBV6-5 and TRBJ2-7; 7 nucleotides match TRBD1. CDR1 MNHEY and CDR2 SVGAGI come from the germline V gene. This CDR3 is 14 amino acids long. V shed 6 bases and J 4 bases; nucleotides not matched to a gene: 9. CDR3 sequence (DNA): TGTGCCAGCAGCAAGATGACAGGGCCGTACGAGCAGTACTTC. It is translated as CASSKMTGPYEQYF.

V is TRBV12-5 and J is TRBJ2-7; 7 positions agree with TRBD1. This CDR3 has 14 amino acids. The germline CDR1 and CDR2 sequences are LGHNT and FRNRAP. V shed 4 bases, J shed 3 bases, and the junction held 6 bases outside the gene matches. CDR3 sequence reads: CASGSRTGGYEQYF. The CDR3 nucleotides read TGTGCTAGTGGTTCTCGGACAGGTGGCTACGAGCAGTACTTC.

This clone appeared a few times. The gene calls are TRBV5-5 and TRBJ2-5; D call uncertain. Germline CDR1 and CDR2: SGHKS and YYEKEE (reference sequence). The CDR3 sequence is 13 residues long. Between the trimmed V and J ends, which lost 2 bases and 9 bases, there was a span of 14 bases. This CDR3 reads CASSFDPPEPQYF. The CDR3 nucleotides are TGTGCCAGCAGCTTTGACCCACCGGAGCCCCAGTACTTC.

The chain uses TRBV14 and TRBJ1-4; 8 bases line up with TRBD1. Looked up from germline, CDR1 is SGHDN and CDR2 is FVKESK. The V gene end was trimmed by 5 bases and the J gene end by 8 bases; junction bases not matched to a gene: 1. The CDR3 is made up of 12 amino acids. CDR3 coding DNA: TGTGCCAGCAGCAGACAGGGGGAAAAACTGTTTTTT. Protein sequence: CASSRQGEKLFF.